The clone carrying this TCR beta chain was picked up a small number of times. For TCR beta, libraries came from quantitative 5'-RACE with molecular barcodes. From the 5' RACE reads, TCRdb called clonotypes with MiXCR, one entry per CDR3 protein. The sample contains under 300,000 distinct CDR3 sequences, over 15% of which appear only once. This record comes from a study of CD8 T cells in ankylosing spondylitis. This CDR3 is 16 amino acids long. With 6 bases clipped from V and 0 bases from J, the junction kept 9 bases outside the gene matches. Germline loops: CDR1 MNHNS, CDR2 SASEGT. Sequenced: blood, either unsorted or a sorted T cell fraction (not recorded which). The chain joins TRBV6-1 to TRBJ2-3, with 7 bases that match TRBD1. This TCR was sampled from a male donor with ankylosing spondylitis or in good health (not recorded which). The CDR3 spells CASRNWDSPSTDTQYF. CDR3 sequence (DNA): TGTGCCAGCAGAAACTGGGACAGCCCTAGCACAGATACGCAGTATTTT.